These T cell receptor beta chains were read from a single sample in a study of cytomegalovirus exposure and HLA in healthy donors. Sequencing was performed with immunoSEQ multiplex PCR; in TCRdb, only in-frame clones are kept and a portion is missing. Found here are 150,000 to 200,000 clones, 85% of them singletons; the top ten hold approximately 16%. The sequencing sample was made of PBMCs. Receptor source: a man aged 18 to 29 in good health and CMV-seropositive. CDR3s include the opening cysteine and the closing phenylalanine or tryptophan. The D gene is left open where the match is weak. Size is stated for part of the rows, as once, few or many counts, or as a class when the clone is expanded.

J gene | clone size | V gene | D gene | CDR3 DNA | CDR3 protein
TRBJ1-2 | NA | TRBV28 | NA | TGTGCCAGCAGTTTATACGGGGGTTGGGGTGGGGGCTACACCTTC | CASSLYGGWGGGYTF
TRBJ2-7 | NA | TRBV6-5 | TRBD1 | TGTGCCAGCTTTGGCAGGGGGCCATACGAGCAGTACTTC | CASFGRGPYEQYF
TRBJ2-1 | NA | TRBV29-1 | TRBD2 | TGCAGCGTGGGGACTAGCGGGAACAATGAGCAGTTCTTC | CSVGTSGNNEQFF
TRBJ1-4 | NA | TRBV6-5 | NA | TGTGCCAGCAGTTACTCGCTGAACATTAATGAAAAACTGTTTTTT | CASSYSLNINEKLFF
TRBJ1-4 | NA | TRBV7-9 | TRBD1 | TGTGCCAGCAGCTCTTGGACAGGGCGCACTAATGAAAAACTGTTTTTT | CASSSWTGRTNEKLFF
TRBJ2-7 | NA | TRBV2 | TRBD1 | TGTGCCAGCAGTTCCCGGACAGGGGGCGACGAGCAGTACTTC | CASSSRTGGDEQYF
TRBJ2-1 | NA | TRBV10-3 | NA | TGTGCCATCAGTGAGCCGTGGGGCGGTGGGGATGAGCAGTTCTTC | CAISEPWGGGDEQFF
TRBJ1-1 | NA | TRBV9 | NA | TGTGCCAGCAGCGTAGGAGGCACTGAAGCTTTCTTT | CASSVGGTEAFF
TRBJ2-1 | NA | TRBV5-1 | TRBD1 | TGCGCCAGCAGCGTCGGGACAGGGGGCTCCTTGAGCTCCTACAATGAGCAGTTCTTC | CASSVGTGGSLSSYNEQFF
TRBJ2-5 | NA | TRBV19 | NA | TGTGCCAGTAGTATATCGAGGGTGGAGACCCAGTACTTC | CASSISRVETQYF
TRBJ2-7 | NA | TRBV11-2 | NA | TGTGCCAGCAGCTTTAACAGGGGGGGGTCCTACGAGCAGTACTTC | CASSFNRGGSYEQYF
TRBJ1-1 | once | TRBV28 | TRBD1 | TGTGCCAGCAAACAGGGGGGGGACACTGAAGCTTTCTTT | CASKQGGDTEAFF
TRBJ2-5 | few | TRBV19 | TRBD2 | TGTGCCAGTAGCACAGAGCGGGAGGGCTTAGAGACCCAGTACTTC | CASSTEREGLETQYF
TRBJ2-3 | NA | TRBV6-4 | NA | TGTGCCAGCAGTGCATCGGGGGGCACAGATACGCAGTATTTT | CASSASGGTDTQYF
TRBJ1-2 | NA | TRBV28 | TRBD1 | TGTGCCAGCGTCGGGGGACAGGGCTTCTATGGCTACACCTTC | CASVGGQGFYGYTF
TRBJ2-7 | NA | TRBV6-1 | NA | TGTGCCAGCAGTGAAGAAGTGAAGGGGATCGTTAGAAACGAGCAGTACTTC | CASSEEVKGIVRNEQYF
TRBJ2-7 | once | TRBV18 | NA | TGTGCCAGCTCAAGTGACAGTCCCTACGAGCAGTACTTC | CASSSDSPYEQYF
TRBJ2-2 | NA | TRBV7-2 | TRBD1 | TGTGCCAGCAGCTTACACAGGGGGCTATCCACCGGGGAGCTGTTTTTT | CASSLHRGLSTGELFF
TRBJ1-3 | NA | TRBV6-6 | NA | TGTGCCAGCAGGGGAGCCCTCTCTGGAAACACCATATATTTT | CASRGALSGNTIYF
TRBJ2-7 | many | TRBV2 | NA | TGTGCCAGCAGGCCGACAGGTTACGAGCAGTACTTC | CASRPTGYEQYF
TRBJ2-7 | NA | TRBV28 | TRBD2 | TGTGCCAGCAGTGGGACTAGCGGTTACTACGAGCAGTACTTC | CASSGTSGYYEQYF
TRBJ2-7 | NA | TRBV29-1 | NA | TGCAGCGTTGACACCCCGGCCTACGAGCAGTACTTC | CSVDTPAYEQYF
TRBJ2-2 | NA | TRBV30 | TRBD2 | TGTGCCGGACGGACTAGCGGCACCGGGGAGCTGTTTTTT | CAGRTSGTGELFF
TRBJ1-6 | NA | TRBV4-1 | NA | TGCGCCAGCAGCGACGCCGGGACACAATATAATTCACCCCTCCACTTT | CASSDAGTQYNSPLHF
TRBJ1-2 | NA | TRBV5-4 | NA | TGTGCCAGCAGCTTAAAAGGGGGTTTAAACGGCTACACCTTC | CASSLKGGLNGYTF
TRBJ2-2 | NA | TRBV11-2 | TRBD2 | TGTGCCAGCAGCCACACTAGCGGGAGGGCGAGCGGGGAGCTGTTTTTT | CASSHTSGRASGELFF
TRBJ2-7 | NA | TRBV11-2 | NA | TGTGCCAGCAGCTTAATTGAGGGGGGGTTCTACGAGCAGTACTTC | CASSLIEGGFYEQYF
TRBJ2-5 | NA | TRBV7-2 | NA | TGTGCCAGCAGCTTAGGTCAGGGAAGAGGAGAGACCCAGTACTTC | CASSLGQGRGETQYF
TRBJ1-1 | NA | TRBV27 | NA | TGTGCCAGCAGTTTAGTGGGACAGAACACTGAAGCTTTCTTT | CASSLVGQNTEAFF
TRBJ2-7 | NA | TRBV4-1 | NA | TGCGCCAGCAGCCAAGGAGCCTACGAGCAGTACTTC | CASSQGAYEQYF
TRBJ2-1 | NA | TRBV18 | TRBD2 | TGTGCCAGCTCCCCCCTAGCGGGAGGGAACGGCAATGAGCAGTTCTTC | CASSPLAGGNGNEQFF
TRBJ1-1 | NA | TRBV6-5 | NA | TGTGCCAGCACCGCCGGGGGAGCTCTTGAAGCTTTCTTT | CASTAGGALEAFF
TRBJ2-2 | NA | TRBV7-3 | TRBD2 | TGTGCCAGCAGCTCTAGCGGGGGCATATCCGGGGAGCTGTTTTTT | CASSSSGGISGELFF
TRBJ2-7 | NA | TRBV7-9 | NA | TGTGCCAGCAGTCGGACCCCGCGGGCCTACGAGCAGTACTTC | CASSRTPRAYEQYF
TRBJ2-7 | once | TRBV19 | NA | TGTGCCAGTAGTATATTGGCTCACTACGAGCAGTACTTC | CASSILAHYEQYF
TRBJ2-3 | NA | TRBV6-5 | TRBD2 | TGTGCCAGCAGCCCTTCACTAGCGGGGGGGGATACGCAGTATTTT | CASSPSLAGGDTQYF
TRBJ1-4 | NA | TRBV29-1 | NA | TGCAGCGTTCGTGCATCAGGCAACCGGAACGAAAAACTGTTTTTT | CSVRASGNRNEKLFF
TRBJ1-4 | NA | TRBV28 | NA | TGTGCCAGCAGTACCCCGCGGGGGGCAACTAATGAAAAACTGTTTTTT | CASSTPRGATNEKLFF
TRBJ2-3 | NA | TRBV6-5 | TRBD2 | TGTGCCAGCAGTTTCCTAGCGGGAGAAGGGACAGATACGCAGTATTTT | CASSFLAGEGTDTQYF
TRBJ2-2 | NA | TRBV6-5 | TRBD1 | TGTGCCAGCAGTTACTCAGTGGACAGGGTCAGGGGGGAGCTGTTTTTT | CASSYSVDRVRGELFF